This T cell receptor beta chain came from a study of sequential checkpoint blockade in melanoma. As for the study in general: Patients were randomized 1:1 to nivolumab-then-ipilimumab or ipilimumab-then-nivolumab first-line. Each arm's sequence ended with maintenance nivolumab.

Only in-frame clones appear in the TCRdb table, and some are missing; sequencing was by immunoSEQ multiplex PCR. The sample shows roughly 17,000 clones, approximately 70% of them seen only once. Germline values: CDR1 MNHEY, CDR2 SVGAGI. V dropped 4 bases and J dropped 5 bases, with 12 bases sitting between them. The CDR3 totals 14 residues. Treatment reported: randomized to nivolumab then ipilimumab (arm A) or the reverse (arm B). This sample comprised CD8+ T cells sorted from blood (inferred from file names), obtained from a patient given nivolumab and ipilimumab in sequence. This sequence originates from a human donor with melanoma. The chain joins TRBV6-5 to TRBJ1-5; a weak D match, TRBD1 (5 bases). CDR3 region: CASSSGTTYQPQHF. For the CDR3, the DNA is TGTGCCAGCAGTTCTGGGACTACTTATCAGCCCCAGCATTTT.